Following are 23 T cell receptor beta chains from one sample sequenced in a study of T cell responses to AZD1222 COVID-19 vaccine. Measured with immunoSEQ multiplex PCR; TCRdb has only the in-frame clones, and not every one. The table lists 130,000 or so clones, 91% of them singletons, with about 7.5% in the top ten. The starting material was peripheral blood, obtained 28 days after the second dose of the MenACWY control vaccine. These receptors were collected from an adult who received the MenACWY meningococcal vaccine as a control.

The chain carries TRBV30 and TRBJ2-7, with a possible D match to TRBD1 (5 bases). Germline V CDR1 and CDR2: GTSNPN, SVGIG (reference sequence). V shed 3 bases and J shed 1 base, with 7 bases lying between them. The CDR3 is 12 amino acids. The CDR3 loop is CAWRTASYEQYF. The CDR3 DNA follows: TGTGCCTGGAGGACAGCATCCTACGAGCAGTACTTC.

This clone has a single count. This rearrangement joins TRBV9 to TRBJ2-2; D tentatively reads TRBD1 or TRBD2 (5 bases each). This CDR3 region has 15 residues. The germline V gene encodes CDR1 SGDLS and CDR2 YYNGEE. Trimming shortened V by 3 bases and J by 6 bases, and 15 bases separated the two germline ends. Here the CDR3 reads CASSATGGLPGELFF. The CDR3 DNA sequence: TGTGCCAGCAGCGCTACAGGTGGACTCCCCGGGGAGCTGTTTTTT.

The CDR3: CSVGQTNYEQYF. CDR3 DNA sequence: TGCAGCGTTGGCCAGACAAACTACGAGCAGTACTTC. V is TRBV29-1 and J is TRBJ2-7, with D unresolved. Germline assignment: CDR1 SQVTM and CDR2 ANQGSEA. This CDR3 contains 12 residues. V gave up 4 bases and J gave up 3 bases, with 10 bases separating them.

The gene calls are TRBV18 and TRBJ2-7, with TRBD2 matching over 8 bases. V gave up 4 bases and J gave up 3 bases; unmatched junction bases: 2. Germline V lookup: CDR1 KGHSH, CDR2 LQKENI. This CDR3 has 13 residues. CDR3 sequence reads: CASSQGTSYEQYF. Here the CDR3 DNA reads TGTGCCAGCTCACAAGGGACTAGCTACGAGCAGTACTTC.

The V call is TRBV27, the J call TRBJ2-7; TRBD1 matches 8 bases. There are 15 residues in the CDR3. V lost 2 bases to trimming and J lost 6 bases; unmatched junction nucleotides: 9. Looked up from germline, CDR1 is MNHEY and CDR2 is SMNVEV (reference sequence). The CDR3 loop is CASSLQTGVRGEQYF. The CDR3 nucleotides are TGTGCCAGCAGTTTACAGACAGGGGTCAGGGGCGAGCAGTACTTC.

The chain recombines TRBV5-4 with TRBJ2-2, with 10 bases identical to TRBD2. Per germline, CDR1 SGHNT and CDR2 YYREEE (reference sequence). The length of the CDR3 is 14 residues. J gave up 7 bases and V 4 bases, and 4 bases lay outside the gene matches. CDR3 DNA: TGTGCCAGCAGCCCCGGGACTAGCGACGGGGAGCTGTTTTTT. It yields the protein CASSPGTSDGELFF. Together with reference TRBV5-4 and TRBJ2-2, the CDR3 gives the full variable domain: ETGVTQSPTHLIKTRGQQVTLRCSSQSGHNTVSWYQQALGQGPQFIFQYYREEENGRGNFPPRFSGLQFPNYSSELNVNALELDDSALYLCASSPGTSDGELFFGEGSRLTVL.

The chain uses TRBV7-2 and TRBJ2-7; 9 bases fit TRBD1. V lost 3 bases and J lost 0; bases outside the gene matches: 3. The CDR3 spans 15 residues. Germline V gene sequence: CDR1 SGHTA, CDR2 FQGNSA. DNA of the CDR3: TGTGCCAGCAGCTTGGGGACAGGGAGCTCCTACGAGCAGTACTTC. Translated: CASSLGTGSSYEQYF.

This clone was detected once. The genes are TRBV5-5 and TRBJ1-6; D ambiguous. Trimming cost V 2 bases and J 0 bases, with 6 bases left between them. The CDR3 sequence is 15 residues long. Germline V gene lookup returns CDR1 SGHKS and CDR2 YYEKEE (reference sequence). The CDR3 DNA reads TGTGCCAGCAGCTTTGGGAGCTCCTATAATTCACCCCTCCACTTT. It specifies CASSFGSSYNSPLHF.

This clone has a handful of counts. V gene TRBV12-3 or TRBV12-4 combines with J gene TRBJ2-5; no clear D. With 5 bases removed from V and 6 bases from J, the gap between germline ends came to 10 bases. This CDR3 is built from 12 residues. CDR3 amino acids: CASSISEKTQYF. DNA for the CDR3: TGTGCCAGCAGTATATCGGAAAAGACCCAGTACTTC.

V is TRBV3-1 (or the pseudogene TRBV3-2) and J is TRBJ2-3, with 8 bases that match TRBD2. The CDR3 has 17 residues. V gave up 2 bases and J gave up 1 base; unmatched junction bases: 8. CDR1 is LGHDT, CDR2 YNNKEL, per germline (reference sequence). The CDR3 loop reads CASSQRGGVGGTDTQYF. In DNA, the CDR3 is TGTGCCAGCAGCCAACGGGGGGGTGTTGGGGGCACAGATACGCAGTATTTT.

The CDR3 DNA is TGTGCCAGCTCACCCCGACCCAAGGTTGTCGCAGATACGCAGTATTTT. Its translation is CASSPRPKVVADTQYF. This rearrangement joins TRBV18 to TRBJ2-3; D is uncertain. CDR3 length: 16 amino acids. Germline assignment: CDR1 KGHSH and CDR2 LQKENI. Trimming shortened V by 3 bases and J by 4 bases, and 17 bases separated the two germline ends.

V gene TRBV30 combines with J gene TRBJ1-5; D may be TRBD1 (5 bases). V was trimmed by 1 base and J by 1 base, leaving 11 bases between them. This CDR3 comprises 15 residues. Germline-derived CDR1 and CDR2 are GTSNPN and SVGIG (reference sequence). CDR3 DNA sequence: TGTGCCTGGAGTGCAGGGCCGCTAAGCAATCAGCCCCAGCATTTT. This translates into CAWSAGPLSNQPQHF.

V usage is TRBV7-8 and J usage is TRBJ2-5, with TRBD1 matching 7 bases. The CDR3 length is 14 residues. With 4 bases clipped from V and 4 bases from J, the junction kept 6 bases outside the gene matches. The germline V gene encodes CDR1 SGHVS and CDR2 FQNEAQ. DNA of the CDR3: TGTGCCAGCAGCTCCCAGACAGGGAGAGAGACCCAGTACTTC. It translates to CASSSQTGRETQYF.

The chain recombines TRBV5-1 with TRBJ2-7; maybe TRBD2 (5 bases). This CDR3 spans 16 amino acids. V lost 3 bases and J lost 6, with 22 bases in between. CDR1 and CDR2 (germline): SGHRS, YFSETQ. CDR3 protein: CASSSSLRVGVGEQYF. DNA for the CDR3: TGCGCCAGCAGCTCTAGCCTTCGCGTTGGGGTCGGCGAGCAGTACTTC.

The V call is TRBV28, the J call TRBJ1-4; D not resolved. The CDR3 is 11 residues long. V was pared by 6 bases and J by 5 bases, with 4 bases between. Germline V lookup: CDR1 MDHEN, CDR2 SYDVKM. The DNA of the CDR3 is TGTGCCAGCAGCCCAAATGAAAAACTGTTTTTT. Encoded protein: CASSPNEKLFF. Together with reference TRBV28 and TRBJ1-4, the CDR3 gives the full variable domain: DVKVTQSSRYLVKRTGEKVFLECVQDMDHENMFWYRQDPGLGLRLIYFSYDVKMKEKGDIPEGYSVSREKKERFSLILESASTNQTSMYLCASSPNEKLFFGSGTQLSVL.

V gene TRBV14 combines with J gene TRBJ1-6; D remains unclear. Germline CDR1 SGHDN, CDR2 FVKESK. Trimming cost V 0 bases and J 6 bases, with 9 bases left between them. The CDR3 totals 15 residues. This chain's CDR3 is CASSQDGVGNSPLHF. CDR3 coding DNA: TGTGCCAGCAGCCAAGATGGGGTCGGTAATTCACCCCTCCACTTT.

The chain employs TRBV13 and TRBJ1-3; TRBD1 is a possible D gene (6 bases). CDR1 is PRHDT and CDR2 is FYEKMQ in the germline V gene (reference sequence). This CDR3 contains 14 residues. V lost 6 bases and J lost 6, with 15 bases in between. In DNA, the CDR3 is TGTGCCAGCAGTTTCCGGGACATCACAAACACCATATATTTT. It encodes CASSFRDITNTIYF.

The gene calls are TRBV28 and TRBJ1-2, with 9 nucleotides matching TRBD1. The CDR3 covers 14 residues. V lost 3 bases to trimming and J lost 8 bases; unmatched junction nucleotides: 7. Germline-derived CDR1 and CDR2 are MDHEN and SYDVKM. This CDR3 reads CASSLVQGAPGYTF. CDR3 DNA: TGTGCCAGCAGTTTGGTACAGGGGGCGCCCGGCTACACCTTC.

V is TRBV9 and J is TRBJ1-1; D ambiguous. The CDR3 extends over 13 amino acids. Deletions cut 2 bases from V and 0 bases from J, with 5 bases between. Germline values: CDR1 SGDLS, CDR2 YYNGEE. The CDR3 loop reads CASSVAMNTEAFF. The CDR3 coding sequence is TGTGCCAGCAGCGTGGCTATGAACACTGAAGCTTTCTTT.

The rearrangement uses TRBV10-1 and TRBJ2-7; 9 positions agree with TRBD2. CDR1 is WNHNN and CDR2 is SYGVQD in the germline V gene (reference sequence). J gave up 5 bases and V 3 bases, and 8 bases lay outside the gene matches. CDR3 length equals 15 residues. CDR3 amino acids: CASSDIGSGRNEQYF. The CDR3 DNA sequence: TGCGCCAGCAGTGATATCGGGAGCGGGAGGAACGAGCAGTACTTC.

To note about this clone: Other DNA sequences within the sample encode an identical CDR3. Here the CDR3 reads CASSLEGDTQYF. The DNA of the CDR3 is TGTGCCAGCAGTTTAGAGGGAGATACGCAGTATTTT. This chain joins TRBV12-3 or TRBV12-4 and TRBJ2-3; D ambiguous. Trimming stripped 1 base from V and 5 bases from J, with 4 bases between. The CDR3 contains 12 residues.

J is TRBJ2-3 and V is TRBV3-1 (or the pseudogene TRBV3-2); no definite D call. Trimming shortened V by 2 bases and J by 0 bases, and 3 bases separated the two germline ends. The CDR3 spans 13 residues. Germline V gene sequence: CDR1 LGHDT, CDR2 YNNKEL (reference sequence). For the CDR3, the DNA is TGTGCCAGCAGCCAACCGAGCACAGATACGCAGTATTTT. This translates into CASSQPSTDTQYF.

The rearrangement links TRBV7-3 to TRBJ2-5, with 9 positions matching TRBD2. The trim removed 3 bases at V and 1 base at J, leaving 3 bases unmatched. Germline CDR1 is SGHTA and CDR2 is FQGTGA. The CDR3 has 15 amino acids. The CDR3 reads CASSFSGRTQETQYF. The CDR3 region has the DNA TGTGCCAGCAGCTTCAGCGGGAGGACCCAAGAGACCCAGTACTTC.